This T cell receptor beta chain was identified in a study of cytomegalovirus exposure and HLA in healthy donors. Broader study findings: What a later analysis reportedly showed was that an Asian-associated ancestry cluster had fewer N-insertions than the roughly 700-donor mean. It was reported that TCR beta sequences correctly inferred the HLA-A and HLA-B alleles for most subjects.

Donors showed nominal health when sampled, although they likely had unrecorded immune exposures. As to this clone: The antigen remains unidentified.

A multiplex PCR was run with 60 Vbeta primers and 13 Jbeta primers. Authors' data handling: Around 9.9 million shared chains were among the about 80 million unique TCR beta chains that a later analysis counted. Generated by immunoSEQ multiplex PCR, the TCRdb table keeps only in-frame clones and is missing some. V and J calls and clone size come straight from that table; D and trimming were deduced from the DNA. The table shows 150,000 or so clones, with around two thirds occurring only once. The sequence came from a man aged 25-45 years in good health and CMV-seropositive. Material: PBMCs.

In DNA, the CDR3 is TGTGCCAGCAGTTACTCCGGACAGGGAGGCAATGAGCAGTTCTTC. Translation: CASSYSGQGGNEQFF. The genes are TRBV6-6 and TRBJ2-1, with TRBD1 matching 8 bases. In germline, CDR1 is MNHNY, CDR2 SVGAGI (reference sequence). V lost 0 bases and J lost 6; bases outside the gene matches: 4. This CDR3 region has 15 residues.